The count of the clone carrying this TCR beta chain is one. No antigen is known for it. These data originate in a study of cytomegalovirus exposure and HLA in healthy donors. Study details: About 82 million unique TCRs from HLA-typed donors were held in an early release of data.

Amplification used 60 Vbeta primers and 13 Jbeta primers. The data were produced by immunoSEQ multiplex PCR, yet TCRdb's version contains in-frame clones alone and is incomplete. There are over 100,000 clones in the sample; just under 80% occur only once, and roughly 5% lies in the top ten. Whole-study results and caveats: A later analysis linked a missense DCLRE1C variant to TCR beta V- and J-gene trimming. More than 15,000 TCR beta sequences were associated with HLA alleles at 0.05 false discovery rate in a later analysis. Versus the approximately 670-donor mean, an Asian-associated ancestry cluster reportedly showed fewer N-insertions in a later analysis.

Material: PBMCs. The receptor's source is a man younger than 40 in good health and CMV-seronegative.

Here the CDR3 reads CASNHGLFNEKLFF. The DNA of the CDR3 is TGCGCCAGCAACCACGGACTTTTTAATGAAAAACTGTTTTTT. The V and J genes are TRBV4-1 and TRBJ1-4, with D unresolved. Trimming stripped 7 bases from V and 4 bases from J, with 13 bases between. The V gene's germline CDR1 is MGHRA and CDR2 YSYEKL. The CDR3 sequence is 14 residues long.